A single sample gave rise to the 18 T cell receptor beta chains below, sequenced in a study of T cells in women clearing cervical HPV infection. Measured with immunoSEQ multiplex PCR; TCRdb has only the in-frame clones, and not every one. The repertoire shows roughly 15,000 clones; the top ten hold about 10%. The specimen sequenced was blood buffy coat. The receptors were sampled from a woman between 18 and 70 years old with a cervical HPV16 infection that either progressed to CIN3+ or cleared (not recorded which).

Of note for this clone: The read terminates 3 residues ahead of where the CDR3 ends, so the germline J gene completes it. The chain couples TRBV29-1 to TRBJ1-4, with D perhaps TRBD1 (5 bases). V was cut by 4 bases and J by 4 bases, with 10 bases left in between. Germline V gene sequence: CDR1 SQVTM, CDR2 ANQGSEA. The CDR3 spans 13 residues. The DNA read from the CDR3 is TGCAGCGTTGGCAGGGAAGTTAATGAAAAA. Translated: CSVGREVNEK. The whole CDR3 protein is CSVGREVNEKLFF.

Points on this clone: The read gets to within 3 residues of the CDR3 end, and the germline J gene fills in the rest. The rearrangement uses TRBV20-1 and TRBJ1-2; tentatively, D is TRBD1 (6 bases). The length of the CDR3 is 14 residues. CDR1 DFQATT and CDR2 SNEGSKA come from the germline V gene (reference sequence). Trimming left V 3 bases short and J 2 bases short, with 13 bases between. The CDR3 loop reads CSASGGPTNYGYTF. CDR3 DNA, as far as it was read: TGCAGTGCTAGCGGGGGGCCTACGAACTATGGC.

A note on this clone: The read comes to an end 3 residues before the CDR3 does, leaving the germline J gene to fill in the end. The J gene is TRBJ2-1, the V gene TRBV5-1; D gene uncertain. Germline V gene lookup returns CDR1 SGHRS and CDR2 YFSETQ. The V end lost 1 base, the J end lost 8 bases, and 13 bases lay between the germline ends. CDR3 length: 14 residues. CDR3 amino acids: CASSLSVSKYEQFF. The sequenced part of the CDR3 DNA is TGCGCCAGCAGCTTGAGCGTGTCGAAGTATGAG.

About this clone: The CDR3 end is not reached by the read, which stops 3 residues before it; the germline J gene fills it in. This chain links TRBV10-3 with TRBJ2-7; TRBD2 matches at 11 bases. Germline assignment: CDR1 ENHRY and CDR2 SYGVKD. Losses at the gene ends were 6 bases for V and 3 bases for J; bases not matched to a gene: 7. The CDR3 loop spans 15 amino acids. The CDR3 spells CAIRLTSGGNYEQYF. CDR3 DNA, as far as it was read: TGTGCCATCAGACTTACTAGCGGGGGTAACTACGAG.

About this clone: The read ends 3 residues shy of where the CDR3 ends; the end is completed using the germline J gene. The sample has other DNA sequences that encode this CDR3 too. The chain has TRBV20-1 and TRBJ1-1, with TRBD1 matching 9 bases. Germline V gene lookup returns CDR1 DFQATT and CDR2 SNEGSKA (reference sequence). This CDR3 comprises 17 residues. Germline trimming cut 1 base from V and 4 bases from J; bases unmatched to any gene: 13. This CDR3 reads CSARGYVTGQGITEAFF. The covered CDR3 bases are TGCAGTGCTAGAGGGTATGTTACGGGACAGGGTATCACTGAA.

As for this clone: Read data end 3 residues before the CDR3 end; the end is taken from the germline J gene. V usage is TRBV5-6 and J usage is TRBJ2-2; TRBD2 agrees at 7 bases. The CDR3 is made up of 14 amino acids. After removal of 0 bases from V and 8 bases from J, the junction contained 4 bases not matched to a gene. CDR1 is SGHDT, CDR2 YYEEEE, per germline. The CDR3 spells CASSLAGLPGELFF. Partial CDR3 DNA: TGTGCCAGCAGCTTGGCGGGACTACCGGGGGAG.

A word on this clone: The CDR3 end lies 3 residues beyond the end of the read and is filled in from the germline J gene. The V call is TRBV9, the J call TRBJ1-2; 10 nucleotides agree with TRBD1. The CDR3 covers 15 residues. The V gene's germline CDR1 is SGDLS and CDR2 YYNGEE. The trim removed 0 bases at V and 7 bases at J, leaving 6 bases unmatched. The CDR3 loop is CASSVGQGAMVGYTF. CDR3 bases read: TGTGCCAGCAGCGTAGGACAGGGGGCGATGGTTGGC.

Notes on this clone: The read gets to within 3 residues of the CDR3 end, and the germline J gene fills in the rest. The J gene is TRBJ2-1, the V gene TRBV5-1; 13 bases are a match to TRBD2. The CDR3 contains 15 residues. Germline CDR1 SGHRS, CDR2 YFSETQ. V shed 2 bases, J shed 8 bases, and the junction held 4 bases outside the gene matches. CDR3 protein: CASSFRTSGGDEQFF. The sequenced CDR3 bases are TGCGCCAGCAGCTTTCGGACTAGCGGGGGAGATGAG.

With respect to this clone: The read falls 3 residues short of the CDR3 end, and the missing part is taken from the germline J gene. The rearrangement joins TRBV2 to TRBJ2-2; the D gene is possibly TRBD1 (5 bases). Germline V gene data show CDR1 as SNHLY and CDR2 as FYNNEI. The CDR3 is 15 residues long. With 7 bases removed from V and 1 base from J, the gap between germline ends came to 13 bases. The sequenced part of the CDR3 DNA is TGTGCCAGCAACTTCTTAGGGGTGAACACCGGGGAG. Translating it yields CASNFLGVNTGE. From start to end, the CDR3 is CASNFLGVNTGELFF.

As concerns this clone: From the germline J gene comes the end of the CDR3, since the read stops 3 residues before it. The V call is TRBV7-8, the J call TRBJ1-5; TRBD1 is a possible D gene (6 bases). V lost 5 bases and J lost 0, with 17 bases in between. CDR3 length: 17 residues. CDR1 and CDR2 from the germline V gene are SGHVS and FQNEAQ. Partial CDR3 DNA: TGTGCCAGCAGCCCCGGGACAATGATTTATAGCAATCAGCCC. This sequence encodes CASSPGTMIYSNQP. The whole CDR3 protein reads CASSPGTMIYSNQPQHF.

With respect to this clone: The read ends 3 residues before the CDR3 terminus; that terminus is restored from the germline J gene. J is TRBJ1-1 and V is TRBV19; D unclear. This CDR3 contains 16 residues. From germline, CDR1 is LNHDA and CDR2 SQIVND (reference sequence). CDR3 amino acids: CASSITLRRSPYEAFF. The part of the CDR3 DNA that was read is TGTGCCAGTAGTATCACTCTGCGGAGGAGCCCTTACGAG.

Points on this clone: Read data end 3 residues before the CDR3 end; the end is taken from the germline J gene. The rearrangement links TRBV20-1 to TRBJ2-4; D not certain. The CDR3 has 13 amino acids. Germline-derived CDR1 and CDR2 are DFQATT and SNEGSKA (reference sequence). Trimming pared 4 bases from V and 2 bases from J, leaving 9 bases between. This CDR3 is CSANLRTKNIQYF. CDR3 bases read: TGCAGTGCTAATCTACGAACCAAAAACATT.

To note about this clone: The sequence runs out 3 residues before the end of the CDR3; the remainder is reconstructed from the germline J gene. V is TRBV5-5 and J is TRBJ1-4, with 10 positions matching TRBD1. Germline values: CDR1 SGHKS, CDR2 YYEKEE (reference sequence). CDR3 length: 14 amino acids. CDR3 bases read: TGTGCCAGCAGCTTGCCCATGGACAGGGGGAAA. This gives the protein CASSLPMDRGK. The complete CDR3 protein is CASSLPMDRGKLFF.

On this clone: The read terminates 3 residues before the CDR3 end, so the remaining end is supplied by the germline J gene. V gene TRBV20-1 combines with J gene TRBJ2-3, with 8 bases that match TRBD2. The CDR3 has 17 amino acids. V was pared by 5 bases and J by 7 bases, with 20 bases of the junction left unmatched. CDR1 is DFQATT, CDR2 SNEGSKA, per germline (reference sequence). The CDR3 bases that were read are TGCAGTGCTCAAGGAAGGGGCGGGGGGCGAGCAGGGCATACG. The encoded protein is CSAQGRGGGRAGHT. The entire CDR3 sequence reads CSAQGRGGGRAGHTQYF.

Details on this clone: The read finishes 3 residues shy of the CDR3 end, and the germline J gene is used to complete it. V and J are TRBV2 and TRBJ2-5; the D gene is possibly TRBD1 (8 bases). This CDR3 is 16 amino acids long. Germline V gives CDR1 SNHLY, CDR2 FYNNEI. V gave up 7 bases and J gave up 7 bases, with 25 bases separating them. The CDR3 sequence is CASTLRGGQVLGTQYF. The CDR3 DNA, read in part, is TGTGCCAGCACTCTAAGGGGGGGACAGGTTCTTGGGACC.

In regard to this clone: The CDR3 extends 3 residues past the end of the read, so its final part is completed from the germline J gene. The chain joins TRBV3-1 (or the pseudogene TRBV3-2) to TRBJ2-7; 10 bases fit TRBD2. V lost 2 bases and J lost 4; bases outside the gene matches: 5. This CDR3 has 15 residues. Looked up from germline, CDR1 is LGHDT and CDR2 is YNNKEL (reference sequence). The CDR3 region is CASSQQAGGPYEQYF. Partial CDR3 DNA: TGTGCCAGCAGCCAACAAGCGGGAGGGCCTTACGAG.

As regards this clone: The CDR3 is cut off 3 residues early in the read; its end comes from the germline J gene. The chain employs TRBV7-8 and TRBJ1-1, with D unresolved. Per the germline V gene, CDR1 is SGHVS and CDR2 is FQNEAQ. This CDR3 region has 12 residues. Incomplete CDR3 DNA: TGTGCCAGCAGCTTACCGACGGGTGCG. Protein product: CASSLPTGA. The complete CDR3 reads CASSLPTGAAFF. The whole variable domain, remainder taken from reference TRBV7-8 and TRBJ1-1, is GAGVSQSPRYKVAKRGQDVALRCDPISGHVSLFWYQQALGQGPEFLTYFQNEAQLDKSGLPSDRFFAERPEGSVSTLKIQRTQQEDSAVYLCASSLPTGAAFFGQGTRLTVV.

Note on this clone: The read ends 3 residues before the CDR3 terminus; that terminus is restored from the germline J gene. The V call is TRBV20-1, the J call TRBJ2-7; 11 nucleotides line up with TRBD1. CDR3 length equals 14 residues. Germline CDR1 reads DFQATT; CDR2 reads SNEGSKA (reference sequence). V lost 6 bases and J lost 2; bases outside the gene matches: 6. The covered CDR3 bases are TGCAGTGCCATTCCGGGACAGGGGGCCTACGAG. It yields the protein CSAIPGQGAYE. The whole CDR3 sequence reads CSAIPGQGAYEQYF.